One and the same sample provided the 7 T cell receptor beta chains below, sequenced in a study of cytomegalovirus exposure and HLA in healthy donors. Primers for the PCR totalled 60 Vbeta and 13 Jbeta. Only in-frame clones appear in the TCRdb table, and some are missing; sequencing was by immunoSEQ multiplex PCR. The top ten hold about 0.69% of the sample, which has roughly 180,000 clones, 60% to 85% seen once. Sequencing was done on a sample of PBMCs. The receptors derive from a female donor in good health and CMV-seronegative.

The chain has TRBV28 and TRBJ2-1; D is perhaps TRBD1 (7 bases). Trimming shortened V by 2 bases and J by 5 bases, and 25 bases separated the two germline ends. Per the germline V gene, CDR1 is MDHEN and CDR2 is SYDVKM. The CDR3 is 19 amino acids. The DNA of the CDR3 is TGTGCCAGCAGTTTACCGCTGCGGGTGGGCAGGGGGGCAAACAATGAGCAGTTCTTC. It is translated as CASSLPLRVGRGANNEQFF.

The chain couples TRBV7-2 to TRBJ2-5, with D perhaps TRBD1 (5 bases). Between the trimmed V and J ends, which lost 1 base and 5 bases, there was a span of 11 bases. The CDR3 spans 14 residues. CDR1 is SGHTA, CDR2 FQGNSA, per germline. This CDR3 reads CASSLGGAVETQYF. As DNA, the CDR3 is TGTGCCAGCAGCTTAGGGGGCGCGGTTGAGACCCAGTACTTC.

This chain uses TRBV7-2 with TRBJ2-2, with D perhaps TRBD2 (6 bases). The CDR3 contains 16 residues. Germline V CDR1 and CDR2: SGHTA, FQGNSA. Trimming stripped 5 bases from V and 3 bases from J, with 16 bases between. CDR3 bases: TGTGCCAGCAGCCGCGGGACCAGTAGGCACACCGGGGAGCTGTTTTTT. The encoded protein is CASSRGTSRHTGELFF.

The chain combines TRBV11-2 with TRBJ1-1; no reliable D call. CDR3 size: 13 residues. With 5 bases removed from V and 3 bases from J, the gap between germline ends came to 10 bases. CDR1 SGHAT and CDR2 FQNNGV come from the germline V gene. CDR3: CASSPPGDTEAFF. DNA for the CDR3: TGTGCCAGCAGCCCTCCCGGGGACACTGAAGCTTTCTTT.

J is TRBJ1-5 and V is TRBV6-1, with 9 bases that match TRBD1. Germline CDR1 reads MNHNS; CDR2 reads SASEGT. The CDR3 loop spans 15 amino acids. V lost 0 bases, J lost 6 bases, and 3 bases stayed unmatched. For the CDR3, the DNA is TGTGCCAGCAGTGAAGCAACAGGGGGCTTTCAGCCCCAGCATTTT. Protein: CASSEATGGFQPQHF.

As concerns this clone: One end of the junction does not line up with germline, which may come from a read error. The chain carries TRBV2 and TRBJ2-1; perhaps TRBD2 as D (5 bases). The germline V gene has CDR1 SNHLY and CDR2 FYNNEI. This CDR3 is built from 14 residues. The CDR3 spells CANSAGIPYNEQFF. The CDR3, as DNA: TGTGCCAACAGTGCCGGGATCCCCTACAATGAGCAGTTCTTC.

The chain couples TRBV13 to TRBJ2-3; 7 bases agree with TRBD1. The CDR3 extends over 15 amino acids. Trimming cost V 5 bases and J 2 bases; bases outside gene matches: 7. CDR1 is PRHDT and CDR2 is FYEKMQ in the germline V gene (reference sequence). CDR3 sequence (DNA): TGTGCCAGCAGCCTACGGGACAGCTACACAGATACGCAGTATTTT. This translates into CASSLRDSYTDTQYF.